Listed below are T cell receptor beta chains from one sample, sequenced in a study of T-cell reconstitution after alpha-beta-depleted transplantation in children. TCRdb redid the calling of the PCR reads with MiXCR, one entry per CDR3 protein. The data contain 700,000 to 950,000 distinct CDR3 sequences, 15% to 20% of them singletons. Sequenced material: PBMCs, mostly from graft donor cells, taken 360 days after TCRalphabeta/CD19-depleted stem cell transplant. Receptor source: a male patient aged 10 to 17 who had a stem cell transplant for acute lymphoblastic leukemia, so the T cells may come from the graft donor. The CDR3 runs from the conserved cysteine through the conserved F or W. D genes are given only for firm matches. Rows give clone size only sometimes, using once, few, many, or a class for an expanded clone.

j_call: TRBJ2-7; clone_size: .; d_call: TRBD2; v_call: TRBV27; cdr3_aa: CASTMGGDEQYF; cdr3_nt: TGTGCCAGCACCATGGGGGGGGACGAGCAGTACTTC
j_call: TRBJ2-2; clone_size: few; d_call: TRBD2; v_call: TRBV2; cdr3_aa: CASGLAGVGGELFF; cdr3_nt: TGTGCCAGCGGGCTAGCGGGAGTTGGCGGGGAGCTGTTTTTT
j_call: TRBJ2-4; clone_size: few; d_call: .; v_call: TRBV12-3/TRBV12-4; cdr3_aa: CASSLPGNIQYF; cdr3_nt: TGTGCCAGCAGTTTACCTGGAAACATTCAGTACTTC
j_call: TRBJ2-1; clone_size: few; d_call: .; v_call: TRBV7-6; cdr3_aa: CASSSRRYDEQFF; cdr3_nt: TGTGCCAGCAGCAGTAGACGGTACGATGAGCAGTTCTTC
j_call: TRBJ1-3; clone_size: few; d_call: .; v_call: TRBV12-3/TRBV12-4; cdr3_aa: CASSSFIGASSGNTIYF; cdr3_nt: TGTGCCAGCAGTTCTTTTATTGGGGCCAGCTCTGGAAACACCATATATTTT
j_call: TRBJ2-7; clone_size: few; d_call: TRBD1; v_call: TRBV20-1; cdr3_aa: CSASGTGGRYEQYF; cdr3_nt: TGCAGTGCTAGCGGGACAGGGGGCAGGTACGAGCAGTACTTC
j_call: TRBJ1-1; clone_size: few; d_call: .; v_call: TRBV9; cdr3_aa: CASSVGLREEGAEAFF; cdr3_nt: TGTGCCAGCAGCGTAGGACTCAGGGAGGAGGGAGCTGAAGCTTTCTTT
j_call: TRBJ2-3; clone_size: many; d_call: .; v_call: TRBV12-3/TRBV12-4; cdr3_aa: CASSFPDTQYF; cdr3_nt: TGTGCCAGCAGTTTTCCAGATACGCAGTATTTT
j_call: TRBJ1-5; clone_size: .; d_call: .; v_call: TRBV20-1; cdr3_aa: CSARVNQAPNQPQHF; cdr3_nt: TGCAGTGCTAGAGTCAACCAGGCGCCCAATCAGCCCCAGCATTTT
j_call: TRBJ2-4; clone_size: few; d_call: .; v_call: TRBV5-5; cdr3_aa: CASSLAAGSKNIQYF; cdr3_nt: TGTGCCAGCAGCTTGGCGGCGGGAAGCAAAAACATTCAGTACTTC
j_call: TRBJ2-1; clone_size: .; d_call: .; v_call: TRBV29-1; cdr3_aa: CSVGELGNEQFF; cdr3_nt: TGCAGCGTTGGGGAGTTGGGGAATGAGCAGTTCTTC
j_call: TRBJ1-1; clone_size: once; d_call: .; v_call: TRBV2; cdr3_aa: CASSEALLNTEAFF; cdr3_nt: TGTGCCAGCAGTGAAGCGCTTCTGAACACTGAAGCTTTCTTT
j_call: TRBJ2-3; clone_size: .; d_call: .; v_call: TRBV30; cdr3_aa: CAWSGAHTQYF; cdr3_nt: TGTGCCTGGAGTGGGGCTCATACGCAGTATTTT
j_call: TRBJ1-2; clone_size: .; d_call: .; v_call: TRBV4-1; cdr3_aa: CASSQHGNVGRAPGYTF; cdr3_nt: TGCGCCAGCAGCCAACACGGTAACGTTGGCAGGGCTCCTGGCTACACCTTC
j_call: TRBJ2-1; clone_size: .; d_call: .; v_call: TRBV29-1; cdr3_aa: CSVVNGPYNEQFF; cdr3_nt: TGCAGCGTTGTAAACGGGCCATACAATGAGCAGTTCTTC
j_call: TRBJ1-5; clone_size: .; d_call: .; v_call: TRBV29-1; cdr3_aa: CSTKGGSNQPQHF; cdr3_nt: TGCAGTACTAAGGGGGGGAGCAATCAGCCCCAGCATTTT
j_call: TRBJ2-1; clone_size: few; d_call: .; v_call: TRBV7-8; cdr3_aa: CASSAKNILF; cdr3_nt: TGTGCCAGCAGCGCAAAGAACATACTCTTC
j_call: TRBJ2-3; clone_size: few; d_call: .; v_call: TRBV15; cdr3_aa: CATSRGLDTQYF; cdr3_nt: TGTGCCACCAGCAGAGGTCTAGATACGCAGTATTTT
j_call: TRBJ1-2; clone_size: .; d_call: TRBD1; v_call: TRBV4-1; cdr3_aa: CASSQPREARDRSRGYTF; cdr3_nt: TGCGCCAGCAGCCAACCTAGGGAGGCGCGGGACAGGTCGCGGGGCTACACCTTC
j_call: TRBJ2-3; clone_size: .; d_call: .; v_call: TRBV7-9; cdr3_aa: CASSLRAPGLADTQYF; cdr3_nt: TGTGCCAGCAGCTTACGTGCACCGGGACTGGCAGATACGCAGTATTTT
j_call: TRBJ1-1; clone_size: few; d_call: .; v_call: TRBV7-8; cdr3_aa: CASSLWTQPRTEAFF; cdr3_nt: TGTGCCAGCAGCTTATGGACCCAACCGCGCACTGAAGCTTTCTTT
j_call: TRBJ2-7; clone_size: .; d_call: .; v_call: TRBV12-3/TRBV12-4; cdr3_aa: CASSFRWAETYEQYF; cdr3_nt: TGTGCCAGCAGTTTTCGATGGGCTGAAACCTACGAGCAGTACTTC
j_call: TRBJ2-7; clone_size: .; d_call: .; v_call: TRBV11-2; cdr3_aa: CASSLIDERYF; cdr3_nt: TGTGCCAGCAGCTTAATCGACGAGCGGTACTTC
j_call: TRBJ2-7; clone_size: .; d_call: .; v_call: TRBV27; cdr3_aa: CASSLHPWSYEQYF; cdr3_nt: TGTGCCAGCAGTTTACACCCTTGGTCCTACGAGCAGTACTTC
j_call: TRBJ1-2; clone_size: few; d_call: .; v_call: TRBV5-1; cdr3_aa: CASSLSWGGTSNYGYTF; cdr3_nt: TGCGCCAGCAGCTTGAGTTGGGGGGGGACCTCTAACTATGGCTACACCTTC
j_call: TRBJ2-3; clone_size: many; d_call: TRBD2; v_call: TRBV12-3/TRBV12-4; cdr3_aa: CASNPGTSGYTDTQYF; cdr3_nt: TGTGCCAGCAATCCCGGGACTAGCGGTTACACAGATACGCAGTATTTT
j_call: TRBJ1-2; clone_size: many; d_call: .; v_call: TRBV27; cdr3_aa: CASSHFVGYTF; cdr3_nt: TGTGCCAGCAGCCATTTCGTAGGCTACACCTTC
j_call: TRBJ2-3; clone_size: few; d_call: TRBD2; v_call: TRBV7-2; cdr3_aa: CASSPGTSASADTQYF; cdr3_nt: TGTGCCAGCAGCCCTGGGACTAGCGCATCCGCAGATACGCAGTATTTT
j_call: TRBJ2-7; clone_size: few; d_call: .; v_call: TRBV7-3; cdr3_aa: CASTPSGTPYEQYF; cdr3_nt: TGTGCCAGCACCCCTTCCGGGACTCCTTACGAGCAGTACTTC
j_call: TRBJ2-7; clone_size: many; d_call: TRBD2; v_call: TRBV9; cdr3_aa: CASKPGLAGGEQYF; cdr3_nt: TGTGCCAGTAAGCCGGGACTAGCGGGAGGGGAGCAGTACTTC
j_call: TRBJ2-2; clone_size: few; d_call: TRBD2; v_call: TRBV29-1; cdr3_aa: CSVETLAGITGELFF; cdr3_nt: TGCAGCGTTGAGACCTTAGCGGGAATCACCGGGGAGCTGTTTTTT
j_call: TRBJ1-1; clone_size: few; d_call: .; v_call: TRBV7-3; cdr3_aa: CASSPSSWGARTEAFF; cdr3_nt: TGTGCCAGCAGCCCCTCGTCCTGGGGGGCGAGGACTGAAGCTTTCTTT
j_call: TRBJ1-1; clone_size: .; d_call: .; v_call: TRBV6-5; cdr3_aa: CASSLSQGSYTEAFF; cdr3_nt: TGTGCCAGCAGTTTATCACAGGGATCATACACTGAAGCTTTCTTT
j_call: TRBJ2-1; clone_size: few; d_call: TRBD2; v_call: TRBV11-1; cdr3_aa: CASSRNSGTSGYNEQFF; cdr3_nt: TGTGCCAGCAGCCGAAATTCCGGGACTAGCGGCTACAATGAGCAGTTCTTC
j_call: TRBJ2-3; clone_size: many; d_call: .; v_call: TRBV5-1; cdr3_aa: CASSLDPSTDTQYF; cdr3_nt: TGCGCCAGCAGCTTGGATCCGAGCACAGATACGCAGTATTTT
j_call: TRBJ1-2; clone_size: few; d_call: TRBD1; v_call: TRBV20-1; cdr3_aa: CSASAGPTGALDYGYTF; cdr3_nt: TGCAGTGCTAGCGCGGGCCCTACAGGGGCATTGGACTATGGCTACACCTTC
j_call: TRBJ2-1; clone_size: many; d_call: .; v_call: TRBV12-3/TRBV12-4; cdr3_aa: CASSLDRSVSYNEQFF; cdr3_nt: TGTGCCAGCAGTTTAGACAGGAGTGTCTCCTACAATGAGCAGTTCTTC
j_call: TRBJ1-1; clone_size: .; d_call: TRBD1; v_call: TRBV20-1; cdr3_aa: CSAPIRQGKAEAFF; cdr3_nt: TGCAGTGCCCCCATAAGACAGGGGAAGGCTGAAGCTTTCTTT
j_call: TRBJ2-7; clone_size: many; d_call: TRBD2; v_call: TRBV7-6; cdr3_aa: CASSLETSGRYEQYF; cdr3_nt: TGTGCCAGCAGCTTAGAGACTAGCGGGAGGTACGAGCAGTACTTC
j_call: TRBJ2-7; clone_size: many; d_call: .; v_call: TRBV4-1; cdr3_aa: CASSIQGGEQYF; cdr3_nt: TGCGCCAGCAGCATACAGGGAGGGGAGCAGTACTTC
j_call: TRBJ2-7; clone_size: few; d_call: .; v_call: TRBV29-1; cdr3_aa: CSVRTTTYEQYF; cdr3_nt: TGCAGCGTCAGGACAACCACCTACGAGCAGTACTTC
j_call: TRBJ2-7; clone_size: few; d_call: .; v_call: TRBV28; cdr3_aa: CASVVPRQGWYEQYF; cdr3_nt: TGTGCCAGCGTTGTCCCTAGGCAGGGGTGGTACGAGCAGTACTTC